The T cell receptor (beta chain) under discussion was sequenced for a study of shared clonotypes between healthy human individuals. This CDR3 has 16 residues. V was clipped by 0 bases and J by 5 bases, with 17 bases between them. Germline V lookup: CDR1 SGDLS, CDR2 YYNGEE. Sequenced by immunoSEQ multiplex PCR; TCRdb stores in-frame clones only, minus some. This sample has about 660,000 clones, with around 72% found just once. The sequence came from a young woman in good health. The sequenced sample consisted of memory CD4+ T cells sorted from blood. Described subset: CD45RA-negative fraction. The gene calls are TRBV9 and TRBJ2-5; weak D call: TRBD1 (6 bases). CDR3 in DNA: TGTGCCAGCAGCGTAGGTGGGGGCCGCTCCGGGGAGACCCAGTACTTC. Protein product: CASSVGGGRSGETQYF.